These 21 T cell receptor beta chains came from one sample sequenced in a study of OX40 agonist ivuxolimab in advanced cancers. Libraries were prepared through the immunoSEQ multiplex PCR assay. TCRdb mirrors the immuneACCESS table, restricted to in-frame sequences. Some clones are absent from its copies; in checked studies, under half trace to an unresolved V gene, and the reason for the others is unknown. For this sample the table gives around 41,000 clones, of which around four fifths were detected only once. The ten largest clones take up roughly 2.7% of the sample. The sequences come from CD4+ or CD8+ T cells sorted from blood, collected in a trial of the OX40 agonist ivuxolimab. The receptor set was obtained from an adult with an advanced solid tumor such as melanoma, head and neck, liver or kidney cancer.

The V gene is TRBV30, the J gene TRBJ2-3; D unclear. Trimming cost V 2 bases and J 4 bases, with 13 bases left between them. CDR1 is GTSNPN, CDR2 SVGIG, per germline (reference sequence). The CDR3 runs 14 residues. CDR3 DNA: TGTGCCTGGAGTCCGGAAATTAACTCAGATACGCAGTATTTT. This gives the protein CAWSPEINSDTQYF.

CDR3 DNA sequence: TGTGCCACCAGCAGAGGGGCGGACGGAGGTAATGAGCAGTTCTTC. Protein product: CATSRGADGGNEQFF. The chain combines TRBV15 with TRBJ2-1; D possibly corresponds to TRBD2 (5 bases). Germline V gene sequence: CDR1 LNHNV, CDR2 YYDKDF (reference sequence). The CDR3 has 15 amino acids. V shed 1 base and J shed 7 bases, with 14 bases lying between them.

The V call is TRBV10-3, the J call TRBJ2-5; 8 nucleotides line up with TRBD2. Per germline, CDR1 ENHRY and CDR2 SYGVKD. The CDR3 is 14 amino acids. Trimming removed 6 bases from V and 5 bases from J; junction bases left unmatched: 8. Written as DNA, the CDR3 is TGTGCCATCAGCCAACGGGGCGGGGGGGAGACCCAGTACTTC. Protein: CAISQRGGGETQYF.

The rearrangement joins TRBV6-5 to TRBJ1-2; tentatively, D is TRBD1 (5 bases). This CDR3 is 12 amino acids long. Per the germline V gene, CDR1 is MNHEY and CDR2 is SVGAGI. The V end was cut by 8 bases, the J end by 5 bases, with 12 bases between. CDR3 in DNA: TGTGCCAGCGGGTCCGAGGGGTATGGCTACACCTTC. Protein sequence: CASGSEGYGYTF.

The chain is built from TRBV18 and TRBJ2-2; D perhaps matches TRBD2 (6 bases). This CDR3 comprises 13 residues. V was cut by 3 bases and J by 4 bases, with 6 bases left in between. Germline CDR1 is KGHSH and CDR2 is LQKENI. The CDR3 bases are TGTGCCAGCTCACCGCGGGGCACCGGGGAGCTGTTTTTT. Protein sequence: CASSPRGTGELFF.

J is TRBJ2-5 and V is TRBV28, with a tentative D call TRBD2 (6 bases). CDR3 length: 12 residues. In germline, CDR1 is MDHEN, CDR2 SYDVKM. With 8 bases removed from V and 7 bases from J, the gap between germline ends came to 14 bases. CDR3 nucleotides: TGTGCCAGCGGCGAAAGGAGGGGGACCCAGTACTTC. Amino acid sequence: CASGERRGTQYF.

The chain combines TRBV6-5 with TRBJ1-2; the match to TRBD1 covers 7 bases. CDR3 size: 15 residues. Germline V gene sequence: CDR1 MNHEY, CDR2 SVGAGI. The junction had 10 bases not matched to a gene; V was cut back by 6 bases and J by 3 bases. The CDR3 DNA reads as TGTGCCAGCAGCACCCCTAACAGGGGCCACTATGGCTACACCTTC. Its protein product is CASSTPNRGHYGYTF.

V gene TRBV5-1 combines with J gene TRBJ1-1, with 10 positions matching TRBD1. CDR3 length equals 15 residues. V gave up 5 bases and J gave up 1 base; unmatched junction bases: 5. Germline CDR1 SGHRS, CDR2 YFSETQ. The CDR3 reads CASRLTGGGNTEAFF. CDR3 in DNA: TGCGCCAGCAGGCTGACAGGGGGCGGGAACACTGAAGCTTTCTTT.

The V call is TRBV19, the J call TRBJ2-5, with D possibly being TRBD1 (7 bases). Germline V gene lookup returns CDR1 LNHDA and CDR2 SQIVND (reference sequence). The V gene lost 3 bases and the J gene lost 4 bases, with 12 bases spanning the gap. The CDR3 loop spans 14 amino acids. The CDR3 spells CASSIGGGGETQYF. The CDR3, as DNA: TGTGCCAGTAGTATTGGAGGGGGCGGAGAGACCCAGTACTTC.

J is TRBJ1-1 and V is TRBV6-5; 7 nucleotides align to TRBD1. Germline V CDR1 and CDR2: MNHEY, SVGAGI. Losses at the gene ends were 7 bases for V and 4 bases for J; bases not matched to a gene: 9. CDR3 length equals 14 residues. CDR3: CASTDRAQSTEAFF. In nucleotides, the CDR3 is TGTGCCAGCACCGACAGGGCCCAGAGCACTGAAGCTTTCTTT.

The genes are TRBV4-1 and TRBJ1-5; 9 bases are a match to TRBD1. The CDR3 runs to 19 residues. The germline gives CDR1 MGHRA, CDR2 YSYEKL. Trimming removed 0 bases from V and 6 bases from J; junction bases left unmatched: 15. The CDR3 reads CASSQDGDLGQGNRQPQHF. CDR3 DNA sequence: TGCGCCAGCAGCCAAGATGGAGACCTGGGACAGGGTAATCGTCAGCCCCAGCATTTT.

The chain has TRBV15 and TRBJ2-7; 8 nucleotides agree with TRBD2. Germline V CDR1 and CDR2: LNHNV, YYDKDF (reference sequence). J was trimmed by 1 base and V by 8 bases; bases with no gene match: 10. The CDR3 runs to 15 residues. The CDR3 coding sequence is TGTGCCACCGGCTCTGAGCGGGGGCCTTCCTACGAGCAGTACTTC. Amino acid sequence: CATGSERGPSYEQYF.

The V and J genes are TRBV19 and TRBJ2-1; D unresolved. Germline lookup yields CDR1 LNHDA and CDR2 SQIVND (reference sequence). Between the trimmed V and J ends, which lost 4 bases and 6 bases, there was a span of 7 bases. The CDR3 contains 12 residues. The CDR3 loop reads CASSTYPNEQFF. CDR3 nucleotides: TGTGCCAGTAGTACCTACCCCAATGAGCAGTTCTTC.

This chain uses TRBV5-4 with TRBJ2-6; possible D gene TRBD2, 6 bases. Germline V gene lookup returns CDR1 SGHNT and CDR2 YYREEE (reference sequence). The CDR3 runs 16 residues. V lost 4 bases and J 4 bases, leaving 15 bases between the germline ends. The CDR3 bases are TGTGCCAGCAGCGTCGGGAGACTGGGGGGGGCCAACGTCCTGACTTTC. Translated: CASSVGRLGGANVLTF.

J is TRBJ1-4 and V is TRBV10-3; 11 nucleotides match TRBD1. Germline V gene sequence: CDR1 ENHRY, CDR2 SYGVKD. The V gene end was trimmed by 2 bases and the J gene end by 3 bases; junction bases not matched to a gene: 8. The CDR3 sequence is 18 residues long. The CDR3 sequence is CAISERIGTGGPNEKLFF. The CDR3 coding sequence is TGTGCCATCAGTGAGAGAATTGGGACAGGGGGTCCTAATGAAAAACTGTTTTTT.

This clone was detected once. The chain joins TRBV9 to TRBJ2-3, with D possibly being TRBD2 (6 bases). The germline V gene encodes CDR1 SGDLS and CDR2 YYNGEE. V was trimmed by 5 bases and J by 5 bases, leaving 15 bases between them. The CDR3 consists of 14 residues. CDR3 loop: CASSDGSVGDTQYF. For the CDR3, the DNA is TGTGCCAGCAGTGACGGGAGCGTGGGAGATACGCAGTATTTT.

V usage is TRBV6-5 and J usage is TRBJ2-2; a weak D match, TRBD2 (6 bases). The CDR3 has 13 amino acids. Germline V gene sequence: CDR1 MNHEY, CDR2 SVGAGI. Trimming removed 2 bases from V and 5 bases from J, with 6 bases in between. CDR3 DNA sequence: TGTGCCAGCAGTTACCGGGGGACCGGGGAGCTGTTTTTT. This encodes CASSYRGTGELFF.

This clone was counted a few times. The chain recombines TRBV19 with TRBJ1-2, with D possibly matching TRBD1 (5 bases). The CDR3 loop spans 12 amino acids. Germline-derived CDR1 and CDR2 are LNHDA and SQIVND (reference sequence). Trimming cost V 7 bases and J 4 bases, with 10 bases left between them. The CDR3 is CASTGTVYGYTF. The CDR3 region has the DNA TGTGCCAGTACCGGGACCGTCTATGGCTACACCTTC. The full variable domain, its missing parts supplied by reference TRBV19 and TRBJ1-2, is DGGITQSPKYLFRKEGQNVTLSCEQNLNHDAMYWYRQDPGQGLRLIYYSQIVNDFQKGDIAEGYSVSREKKESFPLTVTSAQKNPTAFYLCASTGTVYGYTFGSGTRLTVV.

J is TRBJ2-7 and V is TRBV7-9; D tentatively reads TRBD1 or TRBD2 (6 bases each). Trimming removed 2 bases from V and 6 bases from J, with 14 bases in between. The germline CDR1 and CDR2 sequences are SEHNR and FQNEAQ (reference sequence). The CDR3 has 14 residues. The DNA for the CDR3 is TGTGCCAGCAGCTTACAACAGGGAGGTGTCGAGCAGTACTTC. Amino acid sequence: CASSLQQGGVEQYF.

This chain's CDR3 is CASSLSGRVIHEQFF. Here the CDR3 DNA reads TGCGCCAGCAGCTTGAGCGGGAGAGTAATTCATGAGCAGTTCTTC. The V and J genes are TRBV5-1 and TRBJ2-1; 8 bases fit TRBD2. CDR1 and CDR2 from the germline V gene are SGHRS and YFSETQ. There are 15 residues in the CDR3. V gave up 1 base and J gave up 8 bases; unmatched junction bases: 8.

V is TRBV4-1 and J is TRBJ2-5; D possibly corresponds to TRBD1 (5 bases). The CDR3 spans 15 residues. From germline, CDR1 is MGHRA and CDR2 YSYEKL. V was trimmed by 1 base and J by 1 base, leaving 10 bases between them. The chain's CDR3 is CASSQAADSQETQYF. The CDR3 coding sequence is TGCGCCAGCAGCCAAGCCGCCGACAGCCAAGAGACCCAGTACTTC.